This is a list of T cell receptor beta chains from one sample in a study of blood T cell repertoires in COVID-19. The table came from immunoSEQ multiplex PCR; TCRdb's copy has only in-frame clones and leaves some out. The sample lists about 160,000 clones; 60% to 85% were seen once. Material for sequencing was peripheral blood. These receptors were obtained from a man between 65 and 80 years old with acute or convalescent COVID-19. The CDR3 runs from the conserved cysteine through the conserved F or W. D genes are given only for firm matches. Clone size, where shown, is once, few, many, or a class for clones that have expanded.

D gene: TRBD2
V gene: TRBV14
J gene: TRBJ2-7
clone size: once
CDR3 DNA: TGTGCCAGCAGCCAATTCGCCGGACTAGCGGGAGTGTACGAGCAGTACTTC
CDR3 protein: CASSQFAGLAGVYEQYF

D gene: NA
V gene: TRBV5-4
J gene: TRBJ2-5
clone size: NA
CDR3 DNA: TGTGCCAGCAGCTTGGGTTCAGCGGCCCAAGAGACCCAGTACTTC
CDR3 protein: CASSLGSAAQETQYF

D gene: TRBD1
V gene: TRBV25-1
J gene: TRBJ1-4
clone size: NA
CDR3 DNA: TGTGCCAGCCGGACAGGGGGTAATGAAAAACTGTTTTTT
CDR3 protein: CASRTGGNEKLFF

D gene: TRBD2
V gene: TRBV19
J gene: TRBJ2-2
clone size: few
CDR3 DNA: TGTGCCAGTAGTATCGGACTAGCGGGAGGGCCCAACACCGGGGAGCTGTTTTTT
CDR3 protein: CASSIGLAGGPNTGELFF

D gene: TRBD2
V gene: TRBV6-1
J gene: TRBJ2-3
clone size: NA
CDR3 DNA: TGTGCCAGCAGTGAGGCGGGGGGGTTTTCTGATACGCAGTATTTT
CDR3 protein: CASSEAGGFSDTQYF

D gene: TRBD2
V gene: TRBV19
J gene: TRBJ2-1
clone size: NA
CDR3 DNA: TGTGCCAGTAGTATACTAGCGGGGCGGGAGCAGTTCTTC
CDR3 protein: CASSILAGREQFF

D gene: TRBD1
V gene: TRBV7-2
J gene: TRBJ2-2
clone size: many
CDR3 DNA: TGTGCCAGCAGCCATTCACAGGGGGCGCAGGGGCGAGGCACCGGGGAGCTGTTTTTT
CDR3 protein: CASSHSQGAQGRGTGELFF

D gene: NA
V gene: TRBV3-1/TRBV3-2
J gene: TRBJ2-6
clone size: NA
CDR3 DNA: TGTGCCAGCAGCCGAAACAGGGCTGGGGCCAACGTCCTGACTTTC
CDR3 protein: CASSRNRAGANVLTF

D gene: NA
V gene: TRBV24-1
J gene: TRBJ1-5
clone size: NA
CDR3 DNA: TGTGCCACCAGTGACGGCGGGGTTAGCAATCAGCCCCAGCATTTT
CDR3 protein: CATSDGGVSNQPQHF

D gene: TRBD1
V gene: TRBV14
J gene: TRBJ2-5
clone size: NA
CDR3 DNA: TGTGCCAGCAGCTCCGACGGGACAGGGCGGGAGACCCAGTACTTC
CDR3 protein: CASSSDGTGRETQYF

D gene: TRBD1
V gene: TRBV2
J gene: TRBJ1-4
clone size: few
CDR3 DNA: TGTGCCAGCAGGGACAGGGCCAATAATGAAAAACTGTTTTTT
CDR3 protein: CASRDRANNEKLFF

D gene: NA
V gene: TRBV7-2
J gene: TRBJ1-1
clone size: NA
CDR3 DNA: TGTGCCAGCAGCGGACAAACAGGGCTGGGAGCTTTCTTT
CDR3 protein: CASSGQTGLGAFF

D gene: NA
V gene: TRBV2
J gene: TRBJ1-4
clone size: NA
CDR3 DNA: TGTGCCAGCAAACAGGGTTCAAATAATGAAAAACTGTTTTTT
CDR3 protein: CASKQGSNNEKLFF

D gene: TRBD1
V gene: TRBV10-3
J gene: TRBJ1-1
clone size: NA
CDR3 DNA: TGTGCCATCAGCCCCAGACAGGGGGCGGACACTGAAGCTTTCTTT
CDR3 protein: CAISPRQGADTEAFF

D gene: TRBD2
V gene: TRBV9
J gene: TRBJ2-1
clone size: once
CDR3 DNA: TGTGCCAGCAGCAGAGGCTCGGCAGCGGGAGGGACCCTTATCCTCTACAATGAGCAGTTCTTC
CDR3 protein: CASSRGSAAGGTLILYNEQFF

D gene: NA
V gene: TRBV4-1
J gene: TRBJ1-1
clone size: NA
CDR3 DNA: TGCGCCAGCAGCCAACTTGACAGGAAGAACACTGAAGCTTTCTTT
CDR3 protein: CASSQLDRKNTEAFF

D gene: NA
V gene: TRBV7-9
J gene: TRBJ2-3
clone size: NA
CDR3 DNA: TGTGCCAGCAGCACCCCGGCCGGGGGAGATACGCAGTATTTT
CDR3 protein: CASSTPAGGDTQYF

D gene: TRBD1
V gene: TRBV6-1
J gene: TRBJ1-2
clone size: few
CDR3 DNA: TGTGCCAGCAGTGAGAGGACAGGTCAGAGGGCTAACTATGGCTACACCTTC
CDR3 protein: CASSERTGQRANYGYTF

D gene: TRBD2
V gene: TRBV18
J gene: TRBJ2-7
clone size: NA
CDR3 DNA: TGTGCCAGCTCACCTACGGGAGGAGATCTCTACGAGCAGTACTTC
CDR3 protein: CASSPTGGDLYEQYF

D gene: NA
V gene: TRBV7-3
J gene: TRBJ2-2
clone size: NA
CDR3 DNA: TGTGCCAGCAGCTTATCGGGGAGTCGGACCGGGGAGCTGTTTTTT
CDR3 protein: CASSLSGSRTGELFF

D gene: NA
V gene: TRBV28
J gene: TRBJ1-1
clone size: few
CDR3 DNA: TGTGCCAGCAGCCTAAGCGGCGATGGGACTGAAGCTTTCTTT
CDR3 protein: CASSLSGDGTEAFF

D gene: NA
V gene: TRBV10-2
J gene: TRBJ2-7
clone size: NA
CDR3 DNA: TGCGCCAGCAGTGAGACTACCGGACAAAACTTATACGAGCAGTACTTC
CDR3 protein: CASSETTGQNLYEQYF

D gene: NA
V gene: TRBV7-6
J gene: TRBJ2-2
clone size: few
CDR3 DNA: TGTGCCAGCAGCTTGGTACAGGGCGGGACCGGGGAGCTGTTTTTT
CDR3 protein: CASSLVQGGTGELFF

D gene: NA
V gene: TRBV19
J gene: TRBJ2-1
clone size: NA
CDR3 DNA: TGTGCCAGTAGACTGGGGGGGGGCCTAAGGTATGAGCAGTTCTTC
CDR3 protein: CASRLGGGLRYEQFF

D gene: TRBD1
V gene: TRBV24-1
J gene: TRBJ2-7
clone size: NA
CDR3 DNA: TGTGCCACCAGTGATGACAGGGTAGGGTCCTACGAGCAGTACTTC
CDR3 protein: CATSDDRVGSYEQYF

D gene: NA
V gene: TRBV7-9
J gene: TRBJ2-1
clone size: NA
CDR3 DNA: TGTGCCAGCAGCTACCGGTCTGGTAGTGAGCAGTTCTTC
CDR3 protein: CASSYRSGSEQFF

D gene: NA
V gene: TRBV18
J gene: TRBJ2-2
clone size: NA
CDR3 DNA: TGTGCCAGCTCACTGAAGGCAGGCACCGGGGAGCTGTTTTTT
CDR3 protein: CASSLKAGTGELFF

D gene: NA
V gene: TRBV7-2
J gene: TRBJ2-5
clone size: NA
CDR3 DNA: TGTGCCAGCAGCTCTTCAGCGGCACAAGAGACCCAGTACTTC
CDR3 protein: CASSSSAAQETQYF

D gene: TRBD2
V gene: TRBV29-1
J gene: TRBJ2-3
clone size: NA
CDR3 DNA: TGCAGCGTTGCCCCAACCCGTCCGGGAGGGCCGACAGATACGCAGTATTTT
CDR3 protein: CSVAPTRPGGPTDTQYF

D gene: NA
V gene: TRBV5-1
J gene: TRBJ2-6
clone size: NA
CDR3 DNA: TGCGCCAGCAGCTTGGGCCAACTCTCTGGGGCCAACGTCCTGACTTTC
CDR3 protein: CASSLGQLSGANVLTF

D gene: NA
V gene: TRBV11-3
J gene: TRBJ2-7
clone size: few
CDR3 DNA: TGTGCCAGCAGCTTAGAAGGCCCGGTACATGGGACTCCCTACGAGCAGTACTTC
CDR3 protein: CASSLEGPVHGTPYEQYF

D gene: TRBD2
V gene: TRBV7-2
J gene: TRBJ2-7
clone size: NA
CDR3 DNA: TGTGCCAGCAGTATTAGCGGGAGGGGCGGGCAGCAGTACTTC
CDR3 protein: CASSISGRGGQQYF